Below, one TCR beta chain is given with its context. Its matching antigen is unknown. This sample was taken from a study of T cell responses to AZD1222 COVID-19 vaccine. Study-level results: Dominant CD4 TCR responses targeted spike regions 160-218 and 743-854. It was only after the peak T cell response that any repertoires were sampled.

V was pared by 7 bases and J by 4 bases, with 9 bases of the junction left unmatched. This CDR3 contains 17 residues. Germline V gene lookup returns CDR1 SGHTA and CDR2 FQGNSA. The protocol was immunoSEQ multiplex PCR, while the TCRdb copy is restricted to in-frame clones and leaves out a portion. The data hold around 120,000 clones, with roughly 90% observed a single time. This sequence originates from an adult who received the AZD1222 COVID-19 vaccine. The input for sequencing was peripheral blood, taken 28 days after the second AZD1222 dose. The chain couples TRBV7-2 to TRBJ2-1, with TRBD2 matching 14 bases. CDR3 protein: CASTATSGRAPYNEQFF. DNA of the CDR3: TGTGCCAGCACCGCGACTAGCGGGAGGGCCCCATACAATGAGCAGTTCTTC.